Sequencing of this T cell receptor (beta chain) was carried out in a study of siplizumab effects on memory and regulatory T cells. Study-level results: Proliferating CD4+ or CD8+ clones, roughly 80-97% of them, lacked an assignable naive or memory phenotype. Naive T cells looked more diverse than memory cells, and they looked like major contributors to the alloresponse. Suppressive function of proliferating Tregs from siplizumab cultures was not confirmed. Unstimulated subsets contained matches for only a minor fraction of alloreactive clones.

This table comes from immunoSEQ multiplex PCR, and its TCRdb copy is limited to in-frame clones, with some not included. The sample yields fewer than 80,000 clones, 93% seen once. With 3 bases removed from V and 0 bases from J, the gap between germline ends came to 11 bases. Germline V gene data show CDR1 as SGDLS and CDR2 as YYNGEE. This CDR3 has 15 amino acids. To note about this clone: Antigen specificity is unknown.

The chain combines TRBV9 with TRBJ2-3, with D possibly TRBD1 on 6 matching bases. The receptor comes from a human donor in good health. The sequenced sample consisted of CD8+ T cells sorted from blood. The CDR3: CASSAGQISTDTQYF. CDR3 nucleotide sequence: TGTGCCAGCAGCGCCGGACAGATTAGCACAGATACGCAGTATTTT.